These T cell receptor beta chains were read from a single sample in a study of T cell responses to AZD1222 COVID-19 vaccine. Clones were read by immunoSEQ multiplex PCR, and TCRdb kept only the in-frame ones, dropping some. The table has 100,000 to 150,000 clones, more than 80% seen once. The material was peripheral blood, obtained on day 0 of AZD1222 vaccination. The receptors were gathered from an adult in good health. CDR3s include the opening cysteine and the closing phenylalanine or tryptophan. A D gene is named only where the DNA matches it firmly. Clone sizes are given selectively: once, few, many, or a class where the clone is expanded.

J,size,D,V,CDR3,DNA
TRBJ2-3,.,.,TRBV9,CASSGPWGDTQYF,TGTGCCAGCAGCGGTCCCTGGGGAGATACGCAGTATTTT
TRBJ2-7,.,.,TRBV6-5,CATAGAGKINEQYF,TGTGCCACCGCCGGGGCAGGGAAAATTAACGAGCAGTACTTC
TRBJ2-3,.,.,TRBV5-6,CASSSTSTDTQYF,TGTGCCAGCAGCTCAACTAGCACAGATACGCAGTATTTT
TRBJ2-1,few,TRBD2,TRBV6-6,CASTPRGGSHNEQFF,TGTGCCAGCACCCCCAGAGGCGGGAGCCACAATGAGCAGTTCTTC
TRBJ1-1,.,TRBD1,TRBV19,CASSIGGTVMNTEAFF,TGTGCCAGTAGTATAGGGGGGACAGTCATGAACACTGAAGCTTTCTTT
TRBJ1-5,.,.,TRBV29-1,CSVTADSHNQPQHF,TGCAGCGTGACCGCAGACAGCCACAATCAGCCCCAGCATTTT
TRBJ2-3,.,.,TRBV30,CAWTSPGGMWGTDTQYF,TGTGCCTGGACCTCCCCGGGCGGGATGTGGGGCACAGATACGCAGTATTTT
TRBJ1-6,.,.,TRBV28,CASSPPELTLHF,TGTGCCAGCAGTCCCCCAGAATTGACCCTCCACTTT
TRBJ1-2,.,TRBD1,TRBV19,CASSIWDREHYGYTF,TGTGCCAGTAGTATATGGGACAGGGAACACTATGGCTACACCTTC
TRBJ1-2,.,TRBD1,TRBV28,CASSLVTGGPQLGGYTF,TGTGCCAGCAGTTTGGTAACAGGGGGTCCTCAACTGGGTGGCTACACCTTC
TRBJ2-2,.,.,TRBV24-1,CATSDWQGRGGELFF,TGTGCCACCAGTGATTGGCAGGGACGGGGCGGGGAGCTGTTTTTT
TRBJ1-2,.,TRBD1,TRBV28,CASSLIGGRQGAQGYTF,TGTGCCAGCAGTTTAATCGGGGGAAGACAGGGGGCGCAGGGCTACACCTTC
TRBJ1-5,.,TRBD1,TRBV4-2,CASSQRTGGNQPQHF,TGTGCCAGCAGCCAACGGACAGGAGGAAATCAGCCCCAGCATTTT
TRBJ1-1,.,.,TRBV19,CASPDPTGDTEAFF,TGTGCCAGCCCCGACCCGACTGGGGACACTGAAGCTTTCTTT
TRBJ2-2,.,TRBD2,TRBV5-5,CASNPKGTSGDTGELFF,TGTGCCAGCAATCCCAAGGGGACTAGCGGCGACACCGGGGAGCTGTTTTTT
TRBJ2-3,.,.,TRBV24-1,CATSAPDNTDTQYF,TGTGCCACCAGTGCCCCAGACAACACAGATACGCAGTATTTT
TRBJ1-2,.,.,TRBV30,CAWSGGDWGGGYTF,TGTGCCTGGAGTGGCGGGGATTGGGGAGGTGGCTACACCTTC
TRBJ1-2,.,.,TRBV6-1,CASSESGEAYYGYTF,TGTGCCAGCAGTGAGAGCGGGGAGGCTTACTATGGCTACACCTTC
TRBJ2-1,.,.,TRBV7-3,CASSLVRRGRNEQFF,TGTGCCAGCAGCTTAGTCCGACGGGGCAGGAATGAGCAGTTCTTC
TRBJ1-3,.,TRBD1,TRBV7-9,CASSSDRGSYSGNTIYF,TGTGCCAGCAGCTCTGACAGGGGATCTTACTCTGGAAACACCATATATTTT
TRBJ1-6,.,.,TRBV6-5,CASTAGPANSPLHF,TGTGCCAGCACCGCCGGGCCAGCAAATTCACCCCTCCACTTT
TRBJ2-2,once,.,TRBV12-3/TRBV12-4,CASREQGGELFF,TGTGCCAGCAGGGAACAGGGCGGGGAGCTGTTTTTT
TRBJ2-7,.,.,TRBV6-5,CASEQTAYEQYF,TGTGCCAGCGAACAGACAGCCTACGAGCAGTACTTC
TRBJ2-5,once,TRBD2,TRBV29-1,CSVNNPTSGRIRETQYF,TGCAGCGTAAATAACCCGACTAGCGGGAGGATAAGAGAGACCCAGTACTTC
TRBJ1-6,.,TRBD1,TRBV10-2,CASSGQGFDSPLHF,TGCGCCAGCAGTGGACAGGGTTTTGATTCACCCCTCCACTTT
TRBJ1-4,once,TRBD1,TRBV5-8,CASSPGQTEKLFF,TGTGCCAGCAGCCCGGGACAGACCGAAAAACTGTTTTTT
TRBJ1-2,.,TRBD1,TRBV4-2,CASSQADRGRGYTF,TGTGCCAGCAGCCAAGCGGACAGGGGGCGAGGCTACACCTTC
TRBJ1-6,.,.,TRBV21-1,CASSIKKGGGPPNPNSPLHF,TGTGCCAGCAGCATCAAAAAGGGGGGTGGGCCCCCTAACCCCAATTCACCCCTCCACTTT
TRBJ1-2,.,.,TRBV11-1,CASSLTNLYGYTF,TGTGCCAGCAGCTTGACGAACCTCTATGGCTACACCTTC
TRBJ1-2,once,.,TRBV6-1,CASSDAGGVYGYTF,TGTGCCAGCAGTGACGCGGGGGGTGTATATGGCTACACCTTC
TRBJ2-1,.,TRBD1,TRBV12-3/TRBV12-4,CASSEQGVNEQFF,TGTGCCAGCAGTGAACAGGGGGTCAATGAGCAGTTCTTC
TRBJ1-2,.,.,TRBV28,CASTPEAIAYGYTF,TGTGCCAGCACCCCGGAGGCAATTGCCTATGGCTACACCTTC
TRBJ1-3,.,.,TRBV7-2,CASSLAQNSGNTIYF,TGTGCCAGCAGCTTAGCGCAAAACTCTGGAAACACCATATATTTT
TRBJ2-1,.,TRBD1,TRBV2,CASSPLGTANKQFF,TGTGCCAGCAGTCCCCTGGGGACAGCCAACAAGCAGTTCTTC
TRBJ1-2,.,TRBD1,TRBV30,CAWSVSNRGGYGYTF,TGTGCCTGGAGTGTTTCTAACAGGGGGGGCTATGGCTACACCTTC
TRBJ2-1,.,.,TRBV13,CASSRPGFSSYNEQFF,TGTGCCAGCAGCCGACCAGGATTTAGCTCCTACAATGAGCAGTTCTTC
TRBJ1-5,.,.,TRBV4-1,CASSQDAGNQPQHF,TGCGCCAGCAGCCAAGATGCGGGGAATCAGCCCCAGCATTTT